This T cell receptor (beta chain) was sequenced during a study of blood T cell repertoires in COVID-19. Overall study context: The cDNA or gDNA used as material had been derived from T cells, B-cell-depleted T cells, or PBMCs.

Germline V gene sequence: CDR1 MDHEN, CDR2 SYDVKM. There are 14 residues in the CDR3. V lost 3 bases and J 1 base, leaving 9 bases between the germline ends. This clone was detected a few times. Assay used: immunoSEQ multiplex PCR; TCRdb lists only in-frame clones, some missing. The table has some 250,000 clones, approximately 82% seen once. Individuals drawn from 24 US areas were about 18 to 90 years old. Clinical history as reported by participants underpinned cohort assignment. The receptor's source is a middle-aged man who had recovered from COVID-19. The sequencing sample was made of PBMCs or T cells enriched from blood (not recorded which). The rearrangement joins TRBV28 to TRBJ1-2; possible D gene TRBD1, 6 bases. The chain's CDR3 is CASSLSDSNYGYTF. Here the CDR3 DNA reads TGTGCCAGCAGTTTGTCGGACAGTAACTATGGCTACACCTTC.